This record looks at one T cell receptor beta chain sequence and its context. It lacks a known antigen. Per-base qualities were not stored, and no clone one base away is much larger. Collaborating institutions collected whole blood in K2EDTA tubes following their own protocols. Collaborator samples were shipped for TCRbeta analysis as frozen whole blood, isolated PBMCs, or DNA extracted from either sample type. The record originates from a study of blood T cell repertoires in COVID-19 (TCRdb year 2020). Notes on the research overall: Collaborator samples came from the United States, Italy and Spain and covered acute and convalescent phases of COVID-19. The prospective study material was composed of cDNA or gDNA derived from T cells, B-cell-depleted T cells, or PBMCs. Subjects who had been exposed to COVID-19, were actively infected with it, or had recovered from it provided the deeply sampled blood TCRbeta repertoires that made up the dataset. The repertoires were made available in a free public database intended to serve as a resource for research on the immune response to SARS-CoV-2. The samples were drawn from the first 160 participants of the ongoing ImmuneRACE study and from 950 to 1,500 subjects provided by 6 global collaborators. A de-identified subject ID, COVID-19 status, age in years and sex were almost always included in the sample metadata. Where available, HLA class I and class II types were taken from metadata supplied by the sample provider and were not determined by assay-based typing.

Including cysteine and phenylalanine, the CDR3 has 16 amino acids. Just the 48-base CDR3 DNA is kept, in frame starting at base 1. V is shortened by 0 bases, J by 3 bases, and the region joining them spans 12 bases. CDR1 and CDR2, per the germline V gene (reference sequence), are MNHNY and SVGAGI. Broader findings and caveats from the paper: The amount of clinical and demographic metadata varied by source and participant and was provided uncurated.

The immunoSEQ Assay, a bias-controlled multiplex PCR, was used to amplify TCRbeta CDR3 regions from genomic DNA. Concerning the study's data processing: Nucleated cell counts per sample were estimated from amplification of reference gene primers within the assay. To quantify the absolute abundance of each unique TCRbeta CDR3 rearrangement, sequence reads were collapsed and filtered. Productive Simpson clonality was computed per sample as the square root of Simpson's diversity index over productive rearrangements. TCRdb limited this immuneACCESS table to in-frame rearrangements with V and J called. A share of clones is missing; checked studies link under half to unresolved V genes, and the rest is unexplained. That table furnishes V, J and clone size, whereas the DNA furnished D and trimming. Counted in this sample were some 400,000 clones; about 87% of them appeared once. Around 2.9% of the sample rests with the top ten.

Sequenced: peripheral blood. This clonotype was obtained from a human donor in a cohort sampled during active COVID-19. The chain employs TRBV6-6 and TRBJ2-1, and perhaps TRBD2 as D gene, on 6 matching bases. The sequenced DNA is TGTGCCAGCAGTTACTCGGGAATAGCGGACTACAATGAGCAGTTCTTC. Protein translation: CASSYSGIADYNEQFF.